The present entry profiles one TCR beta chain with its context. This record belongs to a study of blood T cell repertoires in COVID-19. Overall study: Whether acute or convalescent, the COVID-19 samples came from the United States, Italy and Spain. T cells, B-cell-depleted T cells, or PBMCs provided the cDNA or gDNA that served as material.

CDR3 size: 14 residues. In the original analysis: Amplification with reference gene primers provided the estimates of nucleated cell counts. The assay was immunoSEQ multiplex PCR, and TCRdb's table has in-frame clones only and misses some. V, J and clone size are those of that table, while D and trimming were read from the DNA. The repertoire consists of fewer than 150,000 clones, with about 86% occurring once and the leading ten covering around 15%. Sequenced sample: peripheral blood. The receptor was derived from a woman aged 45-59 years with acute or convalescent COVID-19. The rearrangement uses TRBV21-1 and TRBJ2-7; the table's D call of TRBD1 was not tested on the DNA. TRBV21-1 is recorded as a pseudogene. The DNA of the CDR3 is TGTGCCAGCAGCAAGAGGCAGGGGTCCTACGAGCAGTACTTC. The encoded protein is CASSKRQGSYEQYF.